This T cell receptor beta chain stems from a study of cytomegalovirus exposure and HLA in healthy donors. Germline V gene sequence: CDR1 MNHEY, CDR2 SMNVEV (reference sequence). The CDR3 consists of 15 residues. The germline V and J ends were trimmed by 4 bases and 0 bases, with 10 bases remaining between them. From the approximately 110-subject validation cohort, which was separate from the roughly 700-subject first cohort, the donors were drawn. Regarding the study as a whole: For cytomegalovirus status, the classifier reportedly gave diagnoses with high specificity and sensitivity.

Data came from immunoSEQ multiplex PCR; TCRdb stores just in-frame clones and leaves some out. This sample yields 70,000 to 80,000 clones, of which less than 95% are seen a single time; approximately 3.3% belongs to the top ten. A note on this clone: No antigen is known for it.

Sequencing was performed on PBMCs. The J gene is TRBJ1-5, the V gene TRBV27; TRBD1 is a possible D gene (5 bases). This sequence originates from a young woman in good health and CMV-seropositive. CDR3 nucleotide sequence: TGTGCCAGCAGTTGGGGGGTTGGTAGCAATCAGCCCCAGCATTTT. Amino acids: CASSWGVGSNQPQHF.